Listed here are 14 T cell receptor beta chains from one sample, sequenced in a study of T cell repertoires in cytomegalovirus infection. The antigens for these receptors are not known. TCRdb used MiXCR to reprocess the reads, holding one entry per CDR3 protein. The sample contains around 800,000 distinct CDR3 sequences, 30% to 35% of which appear only once. Sequenced here: cultured CD8+ T cells from PBMCs, sampled from culture after CMV antigen stimulation. The receptors originated from a human donor in good health (CMV status not recorded). Some clones in this sample may be carry-over from other donors' samples.

As for this clonotype: A much more abundant neighbour one base away suggests this may be a read error. J is TRBJ2-5 and V is TRBV7-2, with TRBD2 identical over 7 bases. The CDR3 has 15 amino acids. Germline assignment: CDR1 SGHTA and CDR2 FQGNSA. V trimming: 5 bases; J trimming: 5 bases; junction bases outside the gene matches: 11. DNA of the CDR3: TGTGCCAGCAGCATAATTTCGGGGGAGGGGGAGACCCAGTACTTC. The encoded protein is CASSIISGEGETQYF.

The chain carries TRBV4-1 and TRBJ2-5; D might be TRBD1 (5 bases). CDR1 and CDR2 (germline): MGHRA, YSYEKL. Trimming pared 0 bases from V and 5 bases from J, leaving 13 bases between. CDR3 length: 15 amino acids. The CDR3 sequence is CASSQERRGAETQYF. The CDR3 DNA is TGCGCCAGCAGCCAAGAAAGAAGGGGCGCGGAGACCCAGTACTTC.

V is TRBV7-6 and J is TRBJ1-2; D is uncertain. Trimming removed 3 bases at V and 7 bases at J, with 12 bases between. CDR1 and CDR2 (germline): SGHVS, FNYEAQ. The CDR3 has 13 amino acids. The chain's CDR3 is CASSFRTFLGYTF. CDR3 DNA: TGTGCCAGCAGCTTCAGGACTTTCCTTGGCTACACCTTC.

This clonotype was observed a handful of times. The chain links TRBV6-6 to TRBJ2-3; a possible D gene is TRBD2 (6 bases). CDR3 size: 14 residues. V lost 5 bases, J lost 3 bases, and 12 bases lay in between. Germline CDR1 reads MNHNY; CDR2 reads SVGAGI (reference sequence). Written as DNA, the CDR3 is TGTGCCAGCAGTACTGGGGGGAGGACAGATACGCAGTATTTT. It is translated as CASSTGGRTDTQYF.

The chain links TRBV5-6 to TRBJ1-4; D may be TRBD1 (5 bases). Germline CDR1 is SGHDT and CDR2 is YYEEEE. V lost 2 bases and J lost 10, with 15 bases in between. CDR3 size: 14 residues. The CDR3 is CASSLGQGKGKLFF. The CDR3 DNA sequence: TGTGCCAGCAGCTTAGGGCAGGGTAAGGGAAAACTGTTTTTT.

The rearrangement uses TRBV4-1 and TRBJ2-1, with 11 bases aligning to TRBD2. The CDR3 sequence is 16 residues long. Losses at the gene ends were 0 bases for V and 8 bases for J; bases not matched to a gene: 6. From germline, CDR1 is MGHRA and CDR2 YSYEKL. Here the CDR3 reads CASSQDSGGVRDEQFF. The CDR3 nucleotides are TGCGCCAGCAGCCAAGATAGCGGGGGGGTGCGGGATGAGCAGTTCTTC.

The V and J genes are TRBV18 and TRBJ2-7, with 7 bases identical to TRBD1. Germline loops: CDR1 KGHSH, CDR2 LQKENI. V shed 5 bases and J 6 bases; nucleotides not matched to a gene: 10. CDR3 length: 14 residues. The CDR3 loop is CASSYDRVGGEQYV. Written as DNA, the CDR3 is TGTGCCAGCTCATACGACAGGGTCGGAGGCGAGCAGTACGTC.

This clonotype was seen a few times. The V and J genes are TRBV20-1 and TRBJ2-4, with D maybe TRBD2 (6 bases). The CDR3 sequence is 15 residues long. Trimming shortened V by 1 base and J by 3 bases, and 13 bases separated the two germline ends. Germline V gene lookup returns CDR1 DFQATT and CDR2 SNEGSKA (reference sequence). CDR3 coding DNA: TGCAGTGCTAGAGGACTAGGGGAAGTCAAAAACATTCAGTACTTC. Protein product: CSARGLGEVKNIQYF.

Notes on this clonotype: Given a much more abundant clone one base away, this may be a read error. The chain carries TRBV7-2 and TRBJ1-2, with 9 bases matching TRBD1. Germline V gene lookup returns CDR1 SGHTA and CDR2 FQGNSA. The CDR3 totals 18 residues. The CDR3 region is CASCLAPNRGPLGYGYTF. CDR3 DNA sequence: TGTGCCAGCTGCTTAGCGCCGAACAGGGGGCCGCTAGGCTATGGCTACACCTTC.

This clonotype was counted ten times or more. This rearrangement joins TRBV7-6 to TRBJ2-3, with D maybe TRBD2 (6 bases). The CDR3 spans 15 residues. Trimming removed 2 bases at V and 2 bases at J, with 11 bases between. CDR1 SGHVS and CDR2 FNYEAQ come from the germline V gene. The CDR3 bases are TGTGCCAGCAGCTTACGCGCGGGGTACACAGATACGCAGTATTTT. Translating it yields CASSLRAGYTDTQYF. The full variable domain, with the rest looked up from reference TRBV7-6 and TRBJ2-3, is GAGVSQSPRYKVTKRGQDVALRCDPISGHVSLYWYRQALGQGPEFLTYFNYEAQQDKSGLPNDRFSAERPEGSISTLTIQRTEQRDSAMYRCASSLRAGYTDTQYFGPGTRLTVL.

The chain combines TRBV4-1 with TRBJ2-5, with D hard to call. This CDR3 is 13 amino acids long. The V end was cut by 1 base, the J end by 2 bases, with 5 bases between. CDR1 is MGHRA, CDR2 YSYEKL, per germline. CDR3 in amino acids: CASSQALQETQYF. CDR3 bases: TGCGCCAGCAGCCAAGCCTTACAAGAGACCCAGTACTTC.

The chain has TRBV7-8 and TRBJ1-5; D not resolved. Germline CDR1 is SGHVS and CDR2 is FQNEAQ. V dropped 5 bases and J dropped 0 bases, with 11 bases sitting between them. This CDR3 is built from 15 residues. The CDR3: CASSRDTYSNQPQHF. The CDR3, as DNA: TGTGCCAGCAGCCGCGACACGTATAGCAATCAGCCCCAGCATTTT.

The V and J genes are TRBV7-9 and TRBJ2-1; TRBD1 aligns across 7 bases. The CDR3 is made up of 15 amino acids. The germline CDR1 and CDR2 sequences are SEHNR and FQNEAQ (reference sequence). V dropped 4 bases and J dropped 2; count of bases not matched to a gene: 5. The CDR3 reads CASSSLQGAYNEQFF. The CDR3 bases are TGTGCCAGCAGCTCCCTGCAGGGGGCCTACAATGAGCAGTTCTTC.

This clonotype was seen a few times. This rearrangement joins TRBV9 to TRBJ1-1, with 10 bases aligning to TRBD1. The germline V gene encodes CDR1 SGDLS and CDR2 YYNGEE. The length of the CDR3 is 16 residues. V lost 3 bases and J lost 4; bases outside the gene matches: 9. The CDR3 nucleotides are TGTGCCAGCAGCGCCCGGGACAGGGGAGAGAGCACTGAAGCTTTCTTT. Translating gives CASSARDRGESTEAFF.